The 21 T cell receptor beta chains given below trace back to one sample, sequenced in a study of read filtering for tumor transcriptome and immune sequencing. Molecular barcoded adaptors covering alpha/delta and beta/gamma chains were used on 400 to 450 ng RNA. TCRdb redid the calling of the reads with MiXCR, one entry per CDR3 protein. The profile shows around 58,000 distinct CDR3 sequences, 11% to 15% of them singletons. Specimen: a population of CD138-negative cells sorted from bone marrow. The receptors shown here come from a donor at least 40 years old with multiple myeloma.

This clonotype has a handful of counts. V and J are TRBV5-6 and TRBJ1-5; 9 bases line up with TRBD1. The CDR3 totals 14 residues. J lost 5 bases, V lost 2 bases, and 2 bases had no gene match. Germline CDR1 and CDR2: SGHDT and YYEEEE. The chain's CDR3 is CASSLTGGDQPQHF. In DNA form, the CDR3 reads TGTGCCAGCAGCTTAACAGGGGGCGATCAGCCCCAGCATTTT.

The sample holds many counts of this clonotype. The chain couples TRBV7-3 to TRBJ2-1; D not certain. The CDR3 spans 13 residues. Trimming removed 1 base from V and 6 bases from J, with 7 bases in between. Germline V CDR1 and CDR2: SGHTA, FQGTGA. For the CDR3, the DNA is TGTGCCAGCAGCTTAAATGGTGTCAATGAGCAGTTCTTC. Amino acid sequence: CASSLNGVNEQFF.

This clonotype was counted at least ten times. The DNA for the CDR3 is TGTGCCAGCAGAGTTGAACTAGCGGCAGATACGCAGTATTTT. Residues: CASRVELAADTQYF. V and J are TRBV2 and TRBJ2-3, with TRBD2 identical over 8 bases. J was trimmed by 4 bases and V by 6 bases; bases with no gene match: 6. This CDR3 contains 14 residues. CDR1 is SNHLY and CDR2 is FYNNEI in the germline V gene.

At least ten counts were recorded for this clonotype. The genes are TRBV7-8 and TRBJ2-1; 8 bases match TRBD2. V shed 4 bases and J 7 bases; nucleotides not matched to a gene: 6. Germline CDR1 and CDR2: SGHVS and FQNEAQ. The CDR3 is 14 amino acids. In DNA, the CDR3 is TGTGCCAGCAGCTGGCCCGGGGGGGGGAATGAGCAGTTCTTC. Translated: CASSWPGGGNEQFF.

Ten or more counts support this clonotype. The chain employs TRBV19 and TRBJ1-2; TRBD1 is a possible D gene (6 bases). Germline values: CDR1 LNHDA, CDR2 SQIVND (reference sequence). Trimming removed 6 bases from V and 6 bases from J, with 14 bases in between. The CDR3 spans 13 residues. The CDR3, as DNA: TGTGCCAGTAGCTTACAGGGCTACGATGGCTACACCTTC. Translated: CASSLQGYDGYTF.

With regard to this clonotype: A much more abundant neighbour one base away suggests this may be a read error. The chain has TRBV28 and TRBJ2-7, with unresolved D. Germline V gives CDR1 MDHEN, CDR2 SYDVKM. This CDR3 is built from 15 residues. In DNA form, the CDR3 reads TGTACCAGCAGATTACTTTTAGCCGCCACCTACGAGCAGTACTTC. It specifies CTSRLLLAATYEQYF. Full variable domain (outside the CDR3, taken from reference TRBV28 and TRBJ2-7): DVKVTQSSRYLVKRTGEKVFLECVQDMDHENMFWYRQDPGLGLRLIYFSYDVKMKEKGDIPEGYSVSREKKERFSLILESASTNQTSMYLCTSRLLLAATYEQYFGPGTRLTVT.

In regard to this clonotype: This may stem from a read error, because a much larger clone lies one nucleotide away. The chain is built from TRBV10-3 and TRBJ2-7; D is undetermined. CDR3 length: 13 residues. V dropped 4 bases and J dropped 1 base, with 8 bases sitting between them. From germline, CDR1 is ENHRY and CDR2 SYGVKD. CDR3 in amino acids: CAISGEGSYEQYF. For the CDR3, the DNA is TGTGCCATCAGTGGGGAAGGTTCCTACGAGCAGTACTTC.

There are a few counts of this clonotype. The chain carries TRBV7-9 and TRBJ2-1; 13 nucleotides match TRBD2. This CDR3 contains 16 residues. With 3 bases clipped from V and 5 bases from J, the junction kept 4 bases outside the gene matches. Germline CDR1 is SEHNR and CDR2 is FQNEAQ (reference sequence). The CDR3 DNA sequence: TGTGCCAGCAGCTTTGGACTAGCGGGAGAAGACAATGAGCAGTTCTTC. Encoded protein: CASSFGLAGEDNEQFF.

This clonotype appeared many times. The CDR3 loop reads CASSLDGSVTDTQYF. CDR3 coding DNA: TGTGCCAGCAGCTTAGACGGGAGTGTGACAGATACGCAGTATTTT. The V and J genes are TRBV7-3 and TRBJ2-3, with D perhaps TRBD2 (6 bases). Trimming removed 2 bases at V and 3 bases at J, with 12 bases between. This CDR3 has 15 amino acids. Germline CDR1 SGHTA, CDR2 FQGTGA. Looking up the rest from reference TRBV7-3 and TRBJ2-3 gives the full variable domain: GAGVSQTPSNKVTEKGKYVELRCDPISGHTALYWYRQSLGQGPEFLIYFQGTGAADDSGLPNDRFFAVRPEGSVSTLKIQRTERGDSAVYLCASSLDGSVTDTQYFGPGTRLTVL.

Regarding this clonotype: A read error may be the cause here, since a much bigger clone is one base away. V gene TRBV12-3 or TRBV12-4 combines with J gene TRBJ1-1, with D possibly matching TRBD1 (5 bases). This CDR3 spans 13 amino acids. V lost 5 bases and J 5 bases, leaving 12 bases between the germline ends. The CDR3, as DNA: TGTGCCAGCAGTCCCCTTGCAGGGACTGAAGCTTTCTTT. Translated: CASSPLAGTEAFF.

This clonotype was seen ten or more times. The chain uses TRBV28 and TRBJ2-7; unclear D gene. Trimming removed 7 bases at V and 1 base at J, with 8 bases between. This CDR3 comprises 12 residues. The V gene's germline CDR1 is MDHEN and CDR2 SYDVKM. CDR3 bases: TGTGCCAGCAAGAGCGCATCCTACGAGCAGTACTTC. Its protein product is CASKSASYEQYF.

The table lists this clonotype with many counts. The genes are TRBV7-9 and TRBJ2-2; D is unclear. CDR3 size: 14 residues. V was cut by 1 base and J by 9 bases, with 12 bases left in between. Germline CDR1 SEHNR, CDR2 FQNEAQ (reference sequence). The CDR3 DNA reads as TGTGCCAGCAGCTTAGATAGCATGAGCCGGGAGCTGTTTTTT. Its protein product is CASSLDSMSRELFF.

V and J are TRBV12-3 or TRBV12-4 and TRBJ1-6, with D perhaps TRBD1 (6 bases). V was shortened by 2 bases and J by 8 bases, with 7 bases between the two germline ends. There are 13 residues in the CDR3. The CDR3: CASSLQGHSPLHF. DNA for the CDR3: TGTGCCAGCAGTTTACAGGGGCATTCACCCCTCCACTTT.

This clonotype was observed many times. The J gene is TRBJ2-7, the V gene TRBV7-9; possible D gene TRBD1, 6 bases. V gave up 1 base and J gave up 1 base, with 11 bases separating them. CDR3 length: 15 residues. CDR1 is SEHNR and CDR2 is FQNEAQ in the germline V gene (reference sequence). The CDR3 sequence is CASSLGQEISYEQYF. The CDR3 DNA is TGTGCCAGCAGCTTAGGACAGGAAATTTCCTACGAGCAGTACTTC.

Concerning this clonotype: A much larger clonotype is one base distant, so this may be a read error. The gene calls are TRBV7-2 and TRBJ2-5, with 12 bases identical to TRBD2. Germline V lookup: CDR1 SGHTA, CDR2 FQGNSA. There are 15 residues in the CDR3. As DNA, the CDR3 is TGTGCCAGCAGCTCTAGCGGGAGGGGTCAAGAGACCCAGCACTTC. Amino acid sequence: CASSSSGRGQETQHF.

This clonotype was found many times. The V gene is TRBV11-2, the J gene TRBJ2-7; no clear D. This CDR3 contains 12 residues. The V gene's germline CDR1 is SGHAT and CDR2 FQNNGV. The germline V and J ends were trimmed by 2 bases and 2 bases, with 4 bases remaining between them. DNA for the CDR3: TGTGCCAGCAGCTTAATGACCTACGAGCAGTACTTC. Translating gives CASSLMTYEQYF.

This clonotype was seen repeatedly, ten times or more. The chain uses TRBV20-1 and TRBJ2-5, with D possibly being TRBD1 (6 bases). Germline V gene data show CDR1 as DFQATT and CDR2 as SNEGSKA (reference sequence). Trimming stripped 6 bases from V and 4 bases from J, with 18 bases between. The CDR3 contains 14 residues. The CDR3 bases are TGCAGTGCCCCCGGGATCAGGGGAGTAGAGACCCAGTACTTC. It translates to CSAPGIRGVETQYF.

This sequence joins TRBV18 and TRBJ2-2; TRBD1 aligns across 9 bases. CDR3 size: 16 residues. Trimming removed 3 bases from V and 0 bases from J; junction bases left unmatched: 2. The germline gives CDR1 KGHSH, CDR2 LQKENI. CDR3 loop: CASSPGTGSNTGELFF. The CDR3 DNA follows: TGTGCCAGCTCACCCGGGACAGGGTCGAACACCGGGGAGCTGTTTTTT. Full variable domain (remainder filled in from reference TRBV18 and TRBJ2-2): NAGVMQNPRHLVRRRGQEARLRCSPMKGHSHVYWYRQLPEEGLKFMVYLQKENIIDESGMPKERFSAEFPKEGPSILRIQQVVRGDSAAYFCASSPGTGSNTGELFFGEGSRLTVL.

Many counts were recorded for this clonotype. The chain has TRBV11-3 and TRBJ1-2, with D perhaps TRBD1 (6 bases). V was cut by 3 bases and J by 4 bases, with 15 bases left in between. The germline CDR1 and CDR2 sequences are SGHNT and YENEEA. The CDR3 runs 15 residues. The CDR3 sequence is CASSFEQGSAYGYTF. CDR3 in DNA: TGTGCCAGCAGCTTCGAACAGGGTTCAGCCTATGGCTACACCTTC. Variable domain in full (rest from reference TRBV11-3 and TRBJ1-2): EAGVVQSPRYKIIEKKQPVAFWCNPISGHNTLYWYLQNLGQGPELLIRYENEEAVDDSQLPKDRFSAERLKGVDSTLKIQPAELGDSAVYLCASSFEQGSAYGYTFGSGTRLTVV.

In DNA form, the CDR3 reads TGCGCCAGCAGCCTCCAGCCGGCATCCGCAGATACGCAGTATTTT. This encodes CASSLQPASADTQYF. The rearrangement uses TRBV5-1 and TRBJ2-3; D remains ambiguous. The CDR3 spans 15 residues. V lost 4 bases and J 4 bases, leaving 16 bases between the germline ends. The germline V gene encodes CDR1 SGHRS and CDR2 YFSETQ.

This clonotype was observed many times. The rearrangement links TRBV7-9 to TRBJ2-1, with D maybe TRBD2 (6 bases). Germline loops: CDR1 SEHNR, CDR2 FQNEAQ (reference sequence). Trimming removed 5 bases at V and 5 bases at J, with 16 bases between. The CDR3 is 15 amino acids. Written as DNA, the CDR3 is TGTGCCAGCAGCCGACGACTAGGTCTCGACAATGAGCAGTTCTTC. Its translation is CASSRRLGLDNEQFF.